The following is a TCR beta chain sequence with its context. These data come from a study of cytomegalovirus exposure and HLA in healthy donors. With 1 base clipped from V and 10 bases from J, the junction kept 13 bases outside the gene matches. Per germline, CDR1 SEHNR and CDR2 FQNEAQ (reference sequence). This CDR3 is built from 15 residues. The PCR was carried out with 60 Vbeta primers and 13 Jbeta primers. The table came from immunoSEQ multiplex PCR; TCRdb's copy has only in-frame clones and leaves some out. The sample carries nearly 200,000 clones, roughly 80% recorded once. This chain uses TRBV7-9 with TRBJ2-7; TRBD1 matches 7 bases. Specimen: PBMCs. The source of this sequence is a woman in her 30s in good health and CMV-seropositive. The CDR3, as DNA: TGTGCCAGCAGCTTAGAAGGCCCGACAGGGTTTGAACAGTACTTC. It translates to CASSLEGPTGFEQYF.